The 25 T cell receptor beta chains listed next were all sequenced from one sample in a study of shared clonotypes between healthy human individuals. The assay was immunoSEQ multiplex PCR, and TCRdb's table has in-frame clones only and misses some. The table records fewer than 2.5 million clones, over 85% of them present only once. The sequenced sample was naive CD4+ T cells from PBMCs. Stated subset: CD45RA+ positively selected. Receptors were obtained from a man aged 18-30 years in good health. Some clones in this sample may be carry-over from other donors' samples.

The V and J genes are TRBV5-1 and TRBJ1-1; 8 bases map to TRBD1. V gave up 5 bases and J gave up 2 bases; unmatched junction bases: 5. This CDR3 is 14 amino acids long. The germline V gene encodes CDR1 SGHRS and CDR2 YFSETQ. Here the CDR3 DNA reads TGCGCCAGCAGATGGACAGGGCCTAACACTGAAGCTTTCTTT. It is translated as CASRWTGPNTEAFF.

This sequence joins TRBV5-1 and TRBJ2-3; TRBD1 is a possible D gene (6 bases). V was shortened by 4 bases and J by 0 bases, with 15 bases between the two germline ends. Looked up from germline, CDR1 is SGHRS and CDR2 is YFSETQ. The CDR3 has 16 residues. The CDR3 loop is CASSQGQLSSTDTQYF. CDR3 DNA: TGCGCCAGCAGCCAAGGACAGCTCTCTAGCACAGATACGCAGTATTTT.

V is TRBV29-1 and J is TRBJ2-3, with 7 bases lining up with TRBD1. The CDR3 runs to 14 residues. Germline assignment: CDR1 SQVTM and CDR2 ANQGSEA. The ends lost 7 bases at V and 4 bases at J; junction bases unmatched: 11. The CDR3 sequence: CSGRQGATADTQYF. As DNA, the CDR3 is TGCAGCGGCCGACAGGGCGCTACGGCAGATACGCAGTATTTT.

CDR3 region: CSAAGQLREKLFF. For the CDR3, the DNA is TGCAGCGCCGCCGGGCAGTTAAGGGAAAAACTGTTTTTT. This chain links TRBV29-1 with TRBJ1-4; D remains ambiguous. Trimming pared 7 bases from V and 8 bases from J, leaving 17 bases between. This CDR3 contains 13 residues. Per the germline V gene, CDR1 is SQVTM and CDR2 is ANQGSEA. Complete variable domain (other parts from reference TRBV29-1 and TRBJ1-4): SAVISQKPSRDICQRGTSLTIQCQVDSQVTMMFWYRQQPGQSLTLIATANQGSEATYESGFVIDKFPISRPNLTFSTLTVSNMSPEDSSIYLCSAAGQLREKLFFGSGTQLSVL.

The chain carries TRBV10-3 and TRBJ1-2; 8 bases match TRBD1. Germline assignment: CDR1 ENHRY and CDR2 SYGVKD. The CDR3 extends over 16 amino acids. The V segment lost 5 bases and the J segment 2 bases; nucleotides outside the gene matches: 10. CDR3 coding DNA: TGTGCCATCAGTCCGTACCAGGGGGCTGGAAACTATGGCTACACCTTC. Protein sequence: CAISPYQGAGNYGYTF.

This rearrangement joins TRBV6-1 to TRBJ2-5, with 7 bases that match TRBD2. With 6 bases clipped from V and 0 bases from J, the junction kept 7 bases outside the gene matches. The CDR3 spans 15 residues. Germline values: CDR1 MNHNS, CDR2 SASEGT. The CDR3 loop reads CASRWASGDQETQYF. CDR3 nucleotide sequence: TGTGCCAGCAGATGGGCTAGCGGAGACCAAGAGACCCAGTACTTC.

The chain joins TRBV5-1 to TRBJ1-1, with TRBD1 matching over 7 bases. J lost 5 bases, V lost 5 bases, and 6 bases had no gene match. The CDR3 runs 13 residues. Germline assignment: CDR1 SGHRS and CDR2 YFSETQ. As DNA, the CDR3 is TGCGCCAGCAGAACTGACAGGGAGACTGAAGCTTTCTTT. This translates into CASRTDRETEAFF.

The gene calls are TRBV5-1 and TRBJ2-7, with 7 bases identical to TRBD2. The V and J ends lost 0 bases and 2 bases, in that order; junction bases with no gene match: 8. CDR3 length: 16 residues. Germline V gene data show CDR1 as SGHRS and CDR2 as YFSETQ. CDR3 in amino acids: CASSLAGLAETYEQYF. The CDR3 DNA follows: TGCGCCAGCAGCTTGGCGGGGCTAGCGGAGACCTACGAGCAGTACTTC.

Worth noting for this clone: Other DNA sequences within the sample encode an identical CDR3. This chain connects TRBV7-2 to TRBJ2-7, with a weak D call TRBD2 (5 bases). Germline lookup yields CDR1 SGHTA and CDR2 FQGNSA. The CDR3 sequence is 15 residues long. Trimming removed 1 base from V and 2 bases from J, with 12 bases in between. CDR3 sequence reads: CASSLVGGPTYEQYF. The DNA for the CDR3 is TGTGCCAGCAGCTTAGTTGGCGGGCCCACCTACGAGCAGTACTTC. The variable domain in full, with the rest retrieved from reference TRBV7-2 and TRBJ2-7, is GAGVSQSPSNKVTEKGKDVELRCDPISGHTALYWYRQSLGQGLEFLIYFQGNSAPDKSGLPSDRFSAERTGGSVSTLTIQRTQQEDSAVYLCASSLVGGPTYEQYFGPGTRLTVT.

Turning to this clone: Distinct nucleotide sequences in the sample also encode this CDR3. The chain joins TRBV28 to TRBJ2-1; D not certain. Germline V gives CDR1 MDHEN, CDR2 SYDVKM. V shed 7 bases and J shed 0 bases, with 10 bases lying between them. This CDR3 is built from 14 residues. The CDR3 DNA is TGTGCCAGCAAGGTGACCCCCTCCTACAATGAGCAGTTCTTC. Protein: CASKVTPSYNEQFF. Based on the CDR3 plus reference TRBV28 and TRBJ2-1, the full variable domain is DVKVTQSSRYLVKRTGEKVFLECVQDMDHENMFWYRQDPGLGLRLIYFSYDVKMKEKGDIPEGYSVSREKKERFSLILESASTNQTSMYLCASKVTPSYNEQFFGPGTRLTVL.

In DNA form, the CDR3 reads TGTGCCAGCAGTGAAAGGTCAGCTAACTATGGCTACACCTTC. This sequence encodes CASSERSANYGYTF. This chain joins TRBV2 and TRBJ1-2; D unclear. CDR1 and CDR2 from the germline V gene are SNHLY and FYNNEI. The CDR3 has 14 amino acids. Trimming pared 2 bases from V and 0 bases from J, leaving 7 bases between.

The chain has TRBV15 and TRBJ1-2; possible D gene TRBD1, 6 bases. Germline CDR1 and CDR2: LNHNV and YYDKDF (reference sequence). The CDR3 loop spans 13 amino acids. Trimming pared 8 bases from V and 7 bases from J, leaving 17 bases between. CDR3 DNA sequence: TGTGCCACCCAGATGGGGGGGCAGGCTGGCTACACCTTC. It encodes CATQMGGQAGYTF.

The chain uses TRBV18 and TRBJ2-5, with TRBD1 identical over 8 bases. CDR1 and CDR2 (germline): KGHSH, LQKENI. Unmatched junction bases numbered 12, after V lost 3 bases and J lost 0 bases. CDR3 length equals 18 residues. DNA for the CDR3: TGTGCCAGCTCACCGACCCAGTGGGGACAGGCGGACCAAGAGACCCAGTACTTC. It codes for CASSPTQWGQADQETQYF.

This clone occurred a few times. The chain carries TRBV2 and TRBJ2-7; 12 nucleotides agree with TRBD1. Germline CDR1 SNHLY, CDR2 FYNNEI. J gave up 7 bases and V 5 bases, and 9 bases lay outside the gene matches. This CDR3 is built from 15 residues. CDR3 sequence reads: CASSPFGTGGREQYF. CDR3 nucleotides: TGTGCCAGCAGTCCTTTCGGGACAGGGGGCCGAGAGCAGTACTTC.

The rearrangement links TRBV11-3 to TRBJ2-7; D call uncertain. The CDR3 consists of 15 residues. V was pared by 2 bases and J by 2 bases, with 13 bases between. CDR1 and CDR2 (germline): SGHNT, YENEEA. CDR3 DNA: TGTGCCAGCAGCTTATTTTTTGGTCCCCCCTACGAGCAGTACTTC. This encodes CASSLFFGPPYEQYF. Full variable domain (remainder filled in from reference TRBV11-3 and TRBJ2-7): EAGVVQSPRYKIIEKKQPVAFWCNPISGHNTLYWYLQNLGQGPELLIRYENEEAVDDSQLPKDRFSAERLKGVDSTLKIQPAELGDSAVYLCASSLFFGPPYEQYFGPGTRLTVT.

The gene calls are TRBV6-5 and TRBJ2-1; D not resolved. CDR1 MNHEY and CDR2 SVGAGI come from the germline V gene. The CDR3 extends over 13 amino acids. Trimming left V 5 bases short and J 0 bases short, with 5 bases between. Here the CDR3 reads CASSTSSYNEQFF. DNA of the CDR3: TGTGCCAGCAGTACCAGCTCCTACAATGAGCAGTTCTTC.

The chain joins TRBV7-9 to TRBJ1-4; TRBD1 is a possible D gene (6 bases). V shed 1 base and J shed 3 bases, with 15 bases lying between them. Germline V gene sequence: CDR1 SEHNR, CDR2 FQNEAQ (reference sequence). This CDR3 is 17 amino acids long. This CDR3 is CASSLGGGAKANEKLFF. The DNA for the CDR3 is TGTGCCAGCAGCTTAGGTGGGGGGGCGAAGGCTAATGAAAAACTGTTTTTT.

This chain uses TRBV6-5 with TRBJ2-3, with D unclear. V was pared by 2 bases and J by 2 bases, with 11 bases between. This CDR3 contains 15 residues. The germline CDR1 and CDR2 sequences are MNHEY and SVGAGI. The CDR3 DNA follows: TGTGCCAGCAGTTACGCGGCTAGATTCACAGATACGCAGTATTTT. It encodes CASSYAARFTDTQYF.

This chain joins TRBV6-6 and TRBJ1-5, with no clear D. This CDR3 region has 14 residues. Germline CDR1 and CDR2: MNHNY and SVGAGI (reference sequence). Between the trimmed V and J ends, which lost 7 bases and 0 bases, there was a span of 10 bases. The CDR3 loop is CASKPQNSNQPQHF. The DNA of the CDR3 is TGTGCCAGCAAACCACAGAATAGCAATCAGCCCCAGCATTTT.

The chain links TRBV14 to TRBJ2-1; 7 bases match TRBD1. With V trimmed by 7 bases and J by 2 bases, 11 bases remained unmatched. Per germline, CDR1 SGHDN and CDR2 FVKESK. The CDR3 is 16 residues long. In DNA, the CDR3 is TGTGCCAGCACCCCGAGCGGCAGGGGGACCTACAATGAGCAGTTCTTC. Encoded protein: CASTPSGRGTYNEQFF.

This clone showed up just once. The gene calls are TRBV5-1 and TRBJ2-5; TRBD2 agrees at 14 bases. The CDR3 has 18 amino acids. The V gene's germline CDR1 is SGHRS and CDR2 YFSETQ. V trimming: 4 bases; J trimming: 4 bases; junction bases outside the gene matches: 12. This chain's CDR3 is CASSPGTSGSSSRETQYF. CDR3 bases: TGCGCCAGCAGCCCCGGGACTAGCGGGAGCTCAAGCCGAGAGACCCAGTACTTC.

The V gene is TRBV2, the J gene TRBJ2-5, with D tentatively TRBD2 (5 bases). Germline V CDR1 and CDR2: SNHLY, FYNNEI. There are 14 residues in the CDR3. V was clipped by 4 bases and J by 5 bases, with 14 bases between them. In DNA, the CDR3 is TGTGCCAGCAGTGGGCCGCTTCGAGGGGAGACCCAGTACTTC. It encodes CASSGPLRGETQYF.

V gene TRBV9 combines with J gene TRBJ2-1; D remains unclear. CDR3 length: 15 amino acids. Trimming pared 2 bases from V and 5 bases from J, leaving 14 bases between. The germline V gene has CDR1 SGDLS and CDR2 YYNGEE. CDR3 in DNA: TGTGCCAGCAGCGTTCAAATCGTCACAGACAATGAGCAGTTCTTC. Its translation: CASSVQIVTDNEQFF.

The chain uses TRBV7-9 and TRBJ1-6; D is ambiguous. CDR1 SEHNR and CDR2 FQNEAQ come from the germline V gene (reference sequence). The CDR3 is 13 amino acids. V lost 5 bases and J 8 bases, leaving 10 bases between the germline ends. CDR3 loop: CASSPLTYSPLHF. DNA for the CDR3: TGTGCCAGCAGCCCACTCACCTATTCACCCCTCCACTTT. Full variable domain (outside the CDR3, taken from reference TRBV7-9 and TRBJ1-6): DTGVSQNPRHKITKRGQNVTFRCDPISEHNRLYWYRQTLGQGPEFLTYFQNEAQLEKSRLLSDRFSAERPKGSFSTLEIQRTEQGDSAMYLCASSPLTYSPLHFGNGTRLTVT.

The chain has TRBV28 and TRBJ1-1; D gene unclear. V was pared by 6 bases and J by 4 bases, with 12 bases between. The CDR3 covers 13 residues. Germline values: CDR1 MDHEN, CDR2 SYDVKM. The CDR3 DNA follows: TGTGCCAGCAGCTCCCTGGATATCACTGAAGCTTTCTTT. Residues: CASSSLDITEAFF.